Below are 27 T cell receptor beta chains sequenced from a single sample in a study of Ad26.COV2.S vaccination and SARS-CoV-2 variants. Libraries were prepared by immunoSEQ multiplex PCR; TCRdb keeps only in-frame clonotypes and omits some of them. The sample records about 350,000 clones, approximately 81% being singletons. Treatment here: around 19 received Ad26.COV2.S at low or high dose, single or two shots; several received placebo; per-sample allocation not given. Day 63 after the first injection of vaccine or placebo was the sampling time. The material sequenced was peripheral blood, taken in a trial of Ad26.COV2.S vaccine versus placebo. The receptors were gathered from a person aged 18 to 65 who received the Ad26.COV2.S COVID-19 vaccine or a placebo.

The V call is TRBV9, the J call TRBJ2-2; 7 bases align to TRBD1. Trimming at V came to 0 bases and at J to 5 bases, leaving 4 bases not matched to a gene. The germline gives CDR1 SGDLS, CDR2 YYNGEE. This CDR3 comprises 15 residues. The CDR3 DNA is TGTGCCAGCAGCGTAGGCAGGGGGAATACCGGGGAGCTGTTTTTT. This codes for CASSVGRGNTGELFF. Full variable domain (missing parts from reference TRBV9 and TRBJ2-2): DSGVTQTPKHLITATGQRVTLRCSPRSGDLSVYWYQQSLDQGLQFLIQYYNGEERAKGNILERFSAQQFPDLHSELNLSSLELGDSALYFCASSVGRGNTGELFFGEGSRLTVL.

The V gene is TRBV5-1, the J gene TRBJ2-5, with 10 positions matching TRBD2. CDR1 is SGHRS, CDR2 YFSETQ, per germline. After removal of 3 bases from V and 0 bases from J, the junction contained 5 bases not matched to a gene. The CDR3 consists of 16 residues. This CDR3 is CASSSVAGGNQETQYF. In DNA, the CDR3 is TGCGCCAGCAGCTCCGTAGCGGGGGGCAACCAAGAGACCCAGTACTTC.

The rearrangement joins TRBV14 to TRBJ1-6, with unresolved D. The germline V gene has CDR1 SGHDN and CDR2 FVKESK. This CDR3 region has 14 residues. V gave up 2 bases and J gave up 7 bases, with 9 bases separating them. The CDR3 spells CASSQRQPNSPLHF. The CDR3 DNA is TGTGCCAGCAGCCAACGCCAGCCGAATTCACCCCTCCACTTT. The variable domain in full, completed from reference TRBV14 and TRBJ1-6, reads EAGVTQFPSHSVIEKGQTVTLRCDPISGHDNLYWYRRVMGKEIKFLLHFVKESKQDESGMPNNRFLAERTGGTYSTLKVQPAELEDSGVYFCASSQRQPNSPLHFGNGTRLTVT.

The sample holds one count of this clone. The chain carries TRBV9 and TRBJ2-3, with unresolved D. This CDR3 comprises 16 residues. Trimming pared 0 bases from V and 0 bases from J, leaving 11 bases between. Looked up from germline, CDR1 is SGDLS and CDR2 is YYNGEE. The chain's CDR3 is CASSVGADISTDTQYF. DNA for the CDR3: TGTGCCAGCAGCGTAGGGGCGGATATAAGCACAGATACGCAGTATTTT.

This sequence joins TRBV7-2 and TRBJ2-7; D remains ambiguous. This CDR3 spans 14 amino acids. The germline gives CDR1 SGHTA, CDR2 FQGNSA. V was pared by 4 bases and J by 4 bases, with 14 bases between. The DNA of the CDR3 is TGTGCCAGCAGCTCGTTCCGAGACTCATACGAGCAGTACTTC. This gives the protein CASSSFRDSYEQYF.

The rearrangement joins TRBV2 to TRBJ1-4; 7 nucleotides align to TRBD1. V lost 2 bases, J lost 4 bases, and 4 bases stayed unmatched. Germline V gene data show CDR1 as SNHLY and CDR2 as FYNNEI. The CDR3 totals 15 residues. The CDR3 region has the DNA TGTGCCAGCAGTGAACTGGCAGGGGGTAATGAAAAACTGTTTTTT. Translating gives CASSELAGGNEKLFF.

This clone occurred once. The J gene is TRBJ2-7, the V gene TRBV10-1, with 8 bases aligning to TRBD1. The CDR3 contains 12 residues. Germline V gene data show CDR1 as WNHNN and CDR2 as SYGVQD (reference sequence). Germline trimming cut 8 bases from V and 7 bases from J; bases unmatched to any gene: 7. The CDR3 nucleotides read TGCGCCAGCGGACAGGGCGCCTGGGAGCAGTACTTC. Its protein is CASGQGAWEQYF.

The V gene is TRBV6-5, the J gene TRBJ2-7; 8 bases are shared with TRBD2. Germline V CDR1 and CDR2: MNHEY, SVGAGI. The CDR3 runs to 13 residues. V shed 8 bases, J shed 4 bases, and the junction held 7 bases outside the gene matches. The CDR3 reads CASGTRLLYEQYF. The CDR3 DNA sequence: TGTGCCAGCGGGACTAGATTACTTTACGAGCAGTACTTC.

This chain joins TRBV3-1 (or the pseudogene TRBV3-2) and TRBJ2-6, with 11 positions matching TRBD2. V was pared by 4 bases and J by 3 bases, with 8 bases of the junction left unmatched. The CDR3 length is 18 residues. CDR1 LGHDT and CDR2 YNNKEL come from the germline V gene (reference sequence). CDR3 sequence: CASSLTSGGVSGANVLTF. CDR3 sequence (DNA): TGTGCCAGCAGCCTTACTAGCGGGGGTGTAAGTGGGGCCAACGTCCTGACTTTC.

The gene calls are TRBV16 and TRBJ1-5; a possible D gene is TRBD1 (6 bases). CDR1 and CDR2 from the germline V gene are KGHSY and FQNENV. The CDR3 has 13 amino acids. V dropped 7 bases and J dropped 7 bases, with 14 bases sitting between them. The CDR3 here is CASNRKGHQPQHF. The CDR3 DNA reads as TGTGCCAGCAACCGGAAGGGACACCAGCCCCAGCATTTT.

This chain links TRBV7-6 with TRBJ1-6; 12 bases match TRBD1. The CDR3 contains 16 residues. CDR1 and CDR2 from the germline V gene are SGHVS and FNYEAQ. Trimming took 5 bases from V and 7 from J; bases not matched to a gene: 6. CDR3 DNA sequence: TGTGCCAGCAGCCCGGGGGACAGGGGGCTGAATTCACCCCTCCACTTT. This encodes CASSPGDRGLNSPLHF.

The sample holds one count of this clone. The genes are TRBV6-5 and TRBJ1-1; 7 positions match TRBD1. Trimming cost V 0 bases and J 5 bases; bases outside gene matches: 9. CDR1 is MNHEY and CDR2 is SVGAGI in the germline V gene. This CDR3 has 16 residues. CDR3 loop: CASSYSVPGGGTEAFF. CDR3 coding DNA: TGTGCCAGCAGTTACTCGGTACCAGGGGGTGGGACTGAAGCTTTCTTT.

CDR3 protein: CASSNSKPGSSYNEQFF. In nucleotides, the CDR3 is TGTGCCAGCAGCAATTCTAAGCCTGGGAGCTCCTACAATGAGCAGTTCTTC. The chain recombines TRBV21-1 with TRBJ2-1; the D call TRBD2 from the table was never checked on the DNA. TRBV21-1 is a pseudogene. This CDR3 is built from 17 residues.

The chain joins TRBV4-3 to TRBJ1-4, with D possibly TRBD1 on 6 matching bases. The CDR3 sequence is 17 residues long. In germline, CDR1 is LGHNA, CDR2 YSLEER. V was pared by 3 bases and J by 4 bases, with 18 bases between. CDR3 loop: CASSQEPDRLGNEKLFF. The CDR3 nucleotides are TGCGCCAGCAGCCAGGAACCCGACAGGCTCGGTAATGAAAAACTGTTTTTT.

J is TRBJ1-2 and V is TRBV27, with 8 positions matching TRBD1. Trimming at V came to 6 bases and at J to 5 bases, leaving 5 bases not matched to a gene. The CDR3 loop spans 13 amino acids. CDR1 MNHEY and CDR2 SMNVEV come from the germline V gene (reference sequence). CDR3 loop: CASRLGTGYGYTF. CDR3 sequence (DNA): TGTGCCAGCAGATTAGGGACAGGATATGGCTACACCTTC.

V and J are TRBV7-2 and TRBJ2-3, with 9 bases aligning to TRBD1. V was clipped by 5 bases and J by 5 bases; unmatched bases: 5. Germline V CDR1 and CDR2: SGHTA, FQGNSA. This CDR3 has 14 amino acids. Written as DNA, the CDR3 is TGTGCCAGCAGCCAGAACAGGGGGCTAGATACGCAGTATTTT. Its translation is CASSQNRGLDTQYF.

This clone turned up a few times. V and J are TRBV3-1 (or the pseudogene TRBV3-2) and TRBJ1-6; D perhaps matches TRBD1 (5 bases). CDR3 length: 16 amino acids. V was shortened by 2 bases and J by 5 bases, with 13 bases between the two germline ends. Germline V gives CDR1 LGHDT, CDR2 YNNKEL (reference sequence). The CDR3 protein is CASSQFQGRNNSPLHF. CDR3 in DNA: TGTGCCAGCAGCCAATTCCAGGGCAGAAATAATTCACCCCTCCACTTT.

V usage is TRBV9 and J usage is TRBJ2-7; TRBD2 matches at 15 bases. CDR3 length: 16 residues. CDR1 and CDR2 from the germline V gene are SGDLS and YYNGEE. The ends lost 4 bases at V and 3 bases at J; junction bases unmatched: 5. The CDR3 is CASSPGTSGGFYEQYF. CDR3 DNA: TGTGCCAGCAGCCCCGGGACTAGCGGGGGGTTCTACGAGCAGTACTTC.

The chain is built from TRBV2 and TRBJ1-3; D gene uncertain. Germline V gene lookup returns CDR1 SNHLY and CDR2 FYNNEI. The length of the CDR3 is 14 residues. The V end lost 8 bases, the J end lost 0 bases, and 11 bases lay between the germline ends. Here the CDR3 DNA reads TGTGCCAGCTCGTCGGTCCTCTCTGGAAACACCATATATTTT. Amino acid sequence: CASSSVLSGNTIYF.

V and J are TRBV21-1 and TRBJ2-2; no check of the table's D call, TRBD2, against the DNA was made. TRBV21-1 is an annotated pseudogene. This CDR3 has 16 residues. The CDR3 bases are TGTGCCAGCAGCAAAGCGCTTGTCCTAGCGCCCGGGGAGCTGTTTTTT. Translated: CASSKALVLAPGELFF.

This clone was seen once. The chain has TRBV28 and TRBJ2-3; 7 bases are shared with TRBD2. The germline V gene encodes CDR1 MDHEN and CDR2 SYDVKM. The CDR3 has 15 residues. V shed 3 bases, J shed 1 base, and the junction held 4 bases outside the gene matches. The CDR3 DNA reads TGTGCCAGCAGTTTCGGACTAGTTGGCACAGATACGCAGTATTTT. This encodes CASSFGLVGTDTQYF. Looking up the rest from reference TRBV28 and TRBJ2-3 gives the full variable domain: DVKVTQSSRYLVKRTGEKVFLECVQDMDHENMFWYRQDPGLGLRLIYFSYDVKMKEKGDIPEGYSVSREKKERFSLILESASTNQTSMYLCASSFGLVGTDTQYFGPGTRLTVL.

The chain carries TRBV24-1 and TRBJ2-1, with D perhaps matching TRBD2 (6 bases). The germline V gene has CDR1 KGHDR and CDR2 SFDVKD. The V end was cut by 3 bases, the J end by 9 bases, with 17 bases between. This CDR3 spans 15 amino acids. Written as DNA, the CDR3 is TGTGCCACCAGTGATGTCAGGGAGGCGGCCATTGAGCAGTTCTTC. Translating gives CATSDVREAAIEQFF.

The chain recombines TRBV10-1 with TRBJ2-2, with a tentative D call TRBD1 (6 bases). V lost 7 bases to trimming and J lost 5 bases, with 14 bases between them. Germline loops: CDR1 WNHNN, CDR2 SYGVQD (reference sequence). CDR3 size: 14 residues. CDR3 in amino acids: CASTGGQPTGELFF. DNA for the CDR3: TGCGCCAGCACTGGCGGACAGCCAACCGGGGAGCTGTTTTTT.

The genes are TRBV19 and TRBJ2-1; 11 nucleotides align to TRBD2. With 5 bases clipped from V and 6 bases from J, the junction kept 6 bases outside the gene matches. CDR3 length: 15 residues. Germline V gene lookup returns CDR1 LNHDA and CDR2 SQIVND (reference sequence). The CDR3 bases are TGTGCCAGTAGTTCCACCGGGACTAGCGGCAATGAGCAGTTCTTC. Protein: CASSSTGTSGNEQFF.

V usage is TRBV2 and J usage is TRBJ2-7, with 8 bases lining up with TRBD2. This CDR3 is 14 amino acids long. V was clipped by 1 base and J by 4 bases; unmatched bases: 3. Germline CDR1 and CDR2: SNHLY and FYNNEI. The CDR3 nucleotides are TGTGCCAGCAGTGAAGACAGCGGGGGTTACGAGCAGTACTTC. This translates into CASSEDSGGYEQYF.

V and J are TRBV4-1 and TRBJ2-3; 13 nucleotides match TRBD2. The V gene's germline CDR1 is MGHRA and CDR2 YSYEKL. Trimming cost V 4 bases and J 5 bases; bases outside gene matches: 6. CDR3 length equals 16 residues. In DNA, the CDR3 is TGCGCCAGCAGCCGAGGGACTAGCGGGGAAGTAGATACGCAGTATTTT. It yields the protein CASSRGTSGEVDTQYF.

This clone was seen more than once but under ten times. The chain couples TRBV7-9 to TRBJ1-2; 8 positions agree with TRBD1. The CDR3 covers 14 residues. The trim removed 3 bases at V and 3 bases at J, leaving 3 bases unmatched. The germline CDR1 and CDR2 sequences are SEHNR and FQNEAQ (reference sequence). CDR3: CASSLDRDHYGYTF. In DNA, the CDR3 is TGTGCCAGCAGCTTGGACAGGGACCACTATGGCTACACCTTC. The whole variable domain, filled in from reference TRBV7-9 and TRBJ1-2, reads DTGVSQNPRHKITKRGQNVTFRCDPISEHNRLYWYRQTLGQGPEFLTYFQNEAQLEKSRLLSDRFSAERPKGSFSTLEIQRTEQGDSAMYLCASSLDRDHYGYTFGSGTRLTVV.